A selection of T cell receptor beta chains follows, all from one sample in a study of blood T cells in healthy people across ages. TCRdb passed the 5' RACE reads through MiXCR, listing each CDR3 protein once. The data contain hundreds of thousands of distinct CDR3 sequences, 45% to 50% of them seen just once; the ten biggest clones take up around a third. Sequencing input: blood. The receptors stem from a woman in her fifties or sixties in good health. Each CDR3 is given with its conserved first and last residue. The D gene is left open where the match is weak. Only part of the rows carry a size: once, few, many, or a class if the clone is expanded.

CASSVLLAGGTDTQYF | TGTGCCAGCAGCGTATTATTAGCGGGAGGCACAGATACGCAGTATTTT | TRBD2 | TRBJ2-3 | . | TRBV9
CASSLRGRLTEAFF | TGTGCCAGCAGCTTGAGGGGGAGGTTGACTGAAGCTTTCTTT | . | TRBJ1-1 | . | TRBV7-2
CATSPSEQEAKNIQYF | TGTGCCACCAGCCCTTCTGAGCAGGAAGCCAAAAACATTCAGTACTTC | . | TRBJ2-4 | many | TRBV15
CASRRYGTGTYEQYF | TGTGCCAGCAGACGGTACGGGACAGGTACCTACGAGCAGTACTTC | TRBD1 | TRBJ2-7 | few | TRBV27
CSVVSRGRETQYF | TGCAGCGTTGTGTCCCGGGGGAGGGAGACCCAGTACTTC | . | TRBJ2-5 | few | TRBV29-1
CATSTSVGAETQYF | TGTGCCACCAGCACCTCGGTAGGCGCGGAGACCCAGTACTTC | . | TRBJ2-5 | . | TRBV15
CSVESQPGQNTEAFF | TGCAGCGTTGAATCACAGCCGGGACAGAACACTGAAGCTTTCTTT | . | TRBJ1-1 | few | TRBV29-1
CSAPTSGRGGHSYNEQFF | TGCAGTGCCCCGACTAGCGGGAGAGGGGGGCACTCCTACAATGAGCAGTTCTTC | TRBD2 | TRBJ2-1 | . | TRBV20-1
CASRVTGTNNEQFF | TGCGCCAGCCGGGTGACAGGGACGAACAATGAGCAGTTCTTC | TRBD1 | TRBJ2-1 | few | TRBV5-1
CSASSVRGHGELFF | TGCAGTGCCAGTAGTGTGAGGGGCCACGGGGAGCTGTTTTTT | . | TRBJ2-2 | . | TRBV20-1
CASSLSPTGPYEQYF | TGTGCCAGCAGTCTCTCACCGACAGGGCCGTACGAGCAGTACTTC | TRBD1 | TRBJ2-7 | . | TRBV27
CASSRTTGVTDTQYF | TGTGCCAGCAGCCGCACGACAGGTGTCACAGATACGCAGTATTTT | . | TRBJ2-3 | . | TRBV7-3
CASSQEQGLNGGYTF | TGCGCCAGCAGCCAGGAACAGGGCTTAAACGGTGGCTACACCTTC | . | TRBJ1-2 | . | TRBV4-3
CASSVDRGLKDTQYF | TGTGCCAGCAGCGTAGACAGGGGTTTGAAAGATACGCAGTATTTT | TRBD1 | TRBJ2-3 | . | TRBV9
CASSSNRGRETRYF | TGTGCCAGCAGCTCGAACCGGGGGCGTGAGACCCGGTACTTC | . | TRBJ2-7 | . | TRBV7-2
CASSYRGTSGRPDTQYF | TGTGCCAGCAGTTACCGGGGGACTAGCGGTCGCCCAGATACGCAGTATTTT | TRBD2 | TRBJ2-3 | . | TRBV6-6
CASSLRGVHNEQYF | TGTGCCAGCAGCTTAAGAGGGGTTCACAATGAGCAGTACTTC | . | TRBJ2-5 | . | TRBV7-3
CASSLGGSADYGYTF | TGTGCCAGCAGCCTGGGGGGGAGCGCAGACTATGGCTACACCTTC | . | TRBJ1-2 | . | TRBV28
CASSFTEGYGYTF | TGCGCCAGCAGCTTCACTGAGGGGTATGGCTACACCTTC | . | TRBJ1-2 | . | TRBV5-1
CACRRGSEHSYNEQFF | TGTGCCTGTAGGAGGGGAAGCGAACACTCCTACAATGAGCAGTTCTTC | . | TRBJ2-1 | . | TRBV19
CASSGLAGDEQYF | TGTGCCAGCAGTGGACTAGCGGGAGACGAGCAGTACTTC | TRBD2 | TRBJ2-7 | few | TRBV6-2/TRBV6-3
CATGRQTSGTGELFF | TGTGCCACCGGACGACAGACTAGCGGGACCGGGGAGCTGTTTTTT | TRBD2 | TRBJ2-2 | . | TRBV24-1
CASSPGDRGPLYGYTF | TGTGCCAGCAGTCCGGGAGACAGGGGCCCACTCTATGGCTACACCTTC | TRBD1 | TRBJ1-2 | few | TRBV27
CAGSLANTPKVQYF | TGCGCCGGCAGCTTGGCCAACACCCCTAAGGTTCAGTACTTC | . | TRBJ2-5 | . | TRBV5-1
CALGGETSGANVLTF | TGTGCCTTGGGAGGGGAAACTTCTGGGGCCAACGTCCTGACTTTC | TRBD2 | TRBJ2-6 | . | TRBV14
CSAKPSSYEQYF | TGCAGTGCGAAGCCCTCCAGCTACGAGCAGTACTTC | . | TRBJ2-7 | few | TRBV20-1
CASSLVRGFRETQYF | TGTGCCAGCAGCTTAGTCAGGGGGTTCAGGGAGACCCAGTACTTC | TRBD1 | TRBJ2-5 | few | TRBV7-2
CASSFADPGVYGYTF | TGTGCCAGCAGTTTCGCTGACCCGGGAGTATATGGCTACACCTTC | . | TRBJ1-2 | many | TRBV25-1
CASSYSSREDEQFF | TGTGCCAGCAGTTACTCTTCCAGGGAGGATGAGCAGTTCTTC | . | TRBJ2-1 | few | TRBV6-6
CASRTRQGRDVLTF | TGTGCCAGCAGGACACGACAGGGGAGGGACGTCCTGACTTTC | . | TRBJ2-6 | . | TRBV12-3/TRBV12-4
CASSDRVDSPLHF | TGTGCCAGCAGTGACAGGGTGGATTCACCCCTCCACTTT | TRBD1 | TRBJ1-6 | few | TRBV6-6
CASSLGQGASDTQYF | TGCGCCAGCAGCTTGGGACAGGGGGCGTCAGATACGCAGTATTTT | TRBD1 | TRBJ2-3 | . | TRBV5-1
CASSYSRTSGSRWSYNEQYF | TGTGCCAGCAGTTACTCGCGGACTAGCGGGAGTCGATGGTCCTACAATGAGCAGTACTTC | TRBD2 | TRBJ2-5 | . | TRBV6-2/TRBV6-3
CASSKGSRGPYEQYF | TGTGCCAGCAGCAAAGGGTCCAGGGGGCCCTACGAGCAGTACTTC | . | TRBJ2-7 | few | TRBV21-1
CASSLVANTEAFF | TGTGCCAGCAGCTTGGTTGCGAACACTGAAGCTTTCTTT | . | TRBJ1-1 | few | TRBV5-4
CASSPGIGGVKVETQYF | TGTGCCAGCAGCCCCGGCATAGGGGGAGTTAAAGTGGAGACCCAGTACTTC | . | TRBJ2-5 | . | TRBV9
CASSSLAGAGAKNIQYF | TGTGCCAGCAGTTCTCTAGCGGGGGCAGGGGCCAAAAACATTCAGTACTTC | TRBD2 | TRBJ2-4 | few | TRBV12-3/TRBV12-4
CASSSRLGTDTQYF | TGTGCCAGCAGTTCTCGACTAGGCACAGATACGCAGTATTTT | . | TRBJ2-3 | . | TRBV12-3/TRBV12-4
CASSPLGVGAGSEQYF | TGTGCCAGCAGCCCCCTCGGCGTGGGAGCAGGTTCCGAGCAGTACTTC | . | TRBJ2-7 | . | TRBV7-3
CASSLSRAGTGELFF | TGTGCCAGCAGCTTAAGCAGGGCGGGCACCGGGGAGCTGTTTTTT | . | TRBJ2-2 | . | TRBV7-3
CASSHLTRKDTEAFF | TGTGCCAGCAGTCATCTGACAAGAAAGGACACTGAAGCTTTCTTT | . | TRBJ1-1 | . | TRBV27